This T cell receptor beta chain was recovered during a study of blood T cell repertoires in COVID-19. Background on the study: T cells, B-cell-depleted T cells, or PBMCs supplied cDNA or gDNA.

In the study's own analysis: Reference gene primer amplification yielded estimated nucleated cell counts. Repertoires were generated with immunoSEQ multiplex PCR, while TCRdb's copy carries only in-frame clones and drops some. The DNA was the basis for D and trimming; V, J and clone size are from that table. The sample includes roughly 260,000 clones, 88% of them seen just once. The CDR3 covers 16 residues. Trimming cost V 2 bases and J 4 bases, with 16 bases left between them. Germline-derived CDR1 and CDR2 are MNHEY and SVGAGI. Sequenced sample: peripheral blood. The receptor was derived from a woman in her 30s with COVID-19, enrolled during active disease. The V and J genes are TRBV6-5 and TRBJ2-3; tentatively, D is TRBD1 (6 bases). CDR3 in amino acids: CASSYGGTGRPDTQYF. Written as DNA, the CDR3 is TGTGCCAGCAGTTACGGTGGTACAGGGCGCCCAGATACGCAGTATTTT.